This T cell receptor beta chain originates from a study of CD8+CD57+ T cells in acquired aplastic anemia. Whole-study context: The sorted CD4+ and CD8+ cells yielded an average around 3 ug of DNA.

Study-level results: Between patients and controls, 25 to 30 CD8+ CDR3 sequences were found in common. CD8+ Simpson's diversity in patients was not significantly different from that in controls.

As regards this clonotype: Its antigen is not identified.

An expansion of CD8+CD57+ cells by flow cytometry had been shown in patients chosen for sequencing. None of the patients had been given any therapy when their blood was sampled. Genomic DNA, serving as template, underwent TCR beta VDJ and CDR3 profiling. TCRdb ran MiXCR on the reads and lists one entry per CDR3 protein. The data contain over 250,000 distinct CDR3 sequences, 50% to 65% of them singletons. The sequenced sample consisted of sorted CD4+, CD8+, or CD8+CD57+ T cells (not recorded which) from PBMCs. The sequence came from a human donor with aplastic anemia.

CDR3 residues: CASRNTRYEQYF. The CDR3 bases are TGCGCCAGCAGAAACACCCGGTACGAGCAGTACTTC. V gene TRBV10-2 combines with J gene TRBJ2-7; D call uncertain. The germline V and J ends were trimmed by 6 bases and 4 bases, with 10 bases remaining between them. This CDR3 spans 12 amino acids. Germline CDR1 WSHSY, CDR2 SAAADI.